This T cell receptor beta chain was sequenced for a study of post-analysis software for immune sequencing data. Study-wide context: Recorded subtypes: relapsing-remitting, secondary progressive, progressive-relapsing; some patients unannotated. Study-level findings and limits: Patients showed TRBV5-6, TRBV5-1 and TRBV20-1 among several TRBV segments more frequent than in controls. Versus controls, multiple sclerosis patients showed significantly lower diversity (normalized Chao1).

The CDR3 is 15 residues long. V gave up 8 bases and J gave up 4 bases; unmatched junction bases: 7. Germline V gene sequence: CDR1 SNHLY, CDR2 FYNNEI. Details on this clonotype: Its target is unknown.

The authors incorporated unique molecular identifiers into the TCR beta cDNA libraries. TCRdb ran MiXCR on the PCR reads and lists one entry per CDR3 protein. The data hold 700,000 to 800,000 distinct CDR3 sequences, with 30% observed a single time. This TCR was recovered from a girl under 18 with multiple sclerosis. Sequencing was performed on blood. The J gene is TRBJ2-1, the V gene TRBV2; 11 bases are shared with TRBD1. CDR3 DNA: TGTGCCAGCCGACCGGGACAGGGGGGATACAATGAGCAGTTCTTC. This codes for CASRPGQGGYNEQFF.